These 2 T cell receptor beta chains were all obtained from the same sample, sequenced in a study of CD8+ T cells in alopecia areata (dated by TCRdb to about 2018). The library was generated by the immunoSEQ multiplex PCR assay. RNA was extracted from all samples and reverse transcribed into cDNA, which served as template for TCR sequencing. TCRdb holds this immuneACCESS table with in-frame rearrangements only. Some clones are missing; in checked studies, unresolved V genes explain under half, and the rest has no known cause. The sample features 250,000 or so clones, and none is a singleton. The ten largest clones add up to more than 0.95% of the sample. Cells from pooled mouse cutaneous lymph nodes were stained for CD4, CD8alpha, NKG2D, NKG2ACE and other markers and then sorted on a BD Influx. Specimen: CD4+ T cells sorted from a lymph node. Every receptor here comes from a C3H/HeJ mouse with alopecia areata. This strain is of MHC haplotype H2-k.

On this clone itself: Gene and germline names: mouse. The read comes to an end 3 residues before the CDR3 does, leaving the germline J gene to fill in the end. V is TRBV5 and J is TRBJ1-6; TRBD1 agrees at 7 bases. TRBJ1-6 is filed as an ORF, its function uncertain. The CDR3 has 18 residues. CDR1 is LGHNA and CDR2 is YNLKQL in the germline V gene (reference sequence). The V segment lost 4 bases and the J segment 0 bases; nucleotides outside the gene matches: 9. The CDR3 spells CASSLPGQPNSYNSPLYF. The covered CDR3 bases are TGTGCCAGCAGCCTACCGGGACAGCCGAATTCCTATAATTCGCCC.

This clone has a handful of counts. Genes and germline come from the mouse. The sequenced fragment ends 4 residues before the CDR3 boundary, so the rest is inferred from the germline J gene. The J gene is TRBJ2-1, the V gene TRBV13-1; D gene uncertain. Germline CDR1 NSHNY, CDR2 SYGAGN. Trimming cost V 0 bases and J 5 bases, with 3 bases left between them. The CDR3 runs 12 residues. The CDR3: CASSDVDAEQFF. The CDR3 bases that were read are TGTGCCAGCAGTGATGTTGATGCT.